The T cell receptor (beta chain) described here comes from a study of CXCR3-negative and CXCR3-positive naive CD8 T cells. Overall study: Sequencing brought in some 130 million TRB reads altogether, and each library got about 1.5 +/- 0.3 million.

Sorting was done in triplicate for each CD8+ T cell subset (about 300,000 cells each). Study-wide points: TRB CDR3 hydrophobicity was greater in CXCR3-positive naive cells than in CXCR3-negative naive cells. The study found that naive CXCR3-negative and CXCR3-positive cells shared TRBV-TRBJ usage, while memory cells differed. Fresh PBMCs served for most assays, and CXCR3 expression fell partially after cryopreservation.

As to this clonotype: What it recognizes is unknown.

All TRB cDNA libraries came from 5' RACE performed with UMI labels. One entry per CDR3 protein, without DNA, is what TCRdb gives after re-calling the 5' RACE reads. Its table lists around 50,000 distinct CDR3 sequences. This clonotype was sampled from a human donor in good health. Some clones in this sample may be carry-over from other donors' samples. Sequenced sample: naive CXCR3+ CD8+ T cells from blood. Subset of the sample: CD45RO-CCR7+CD27+CD95- naive CD8+ T cells expressing CXCR3 (TNR3+).

The CDR3 spells CASRDRFSNEQFF. This chain links TRBV7-3 with TRBJ2-1; TCRdb gives TRBD1 as the D gene, but with no DNA this cannot be confirmed. CDR3 length: 13 residues. The germline gives CDR1 SGHTA, CDR2 FQGTGA.